The 18 T cell receptor beta chains below all came from one sample that was sequenced in a study of shared clonotypes between healthy human individuals (dated by TCRdb to the early 2020s). The protocol used for the library was the immunoSEQ multiplex PCR assay. The source is immuneACCESS, and TCRdb retained only in-frame sequences with V and J called. Part of the clones is not carried over; for the studies checked, unresolved V genes explain less than half of this, and the remainder is unexplained. Within this sample are 1.5 million to 2.5 million clones, with just under 95% of them counted one time only. Together, the top ten hold 1.2% of the sample. CD8 naive samples consisted of CD45RO-negative cells that were positively selected for CCR7, yielding a CD45RA+CCR7+ population without TemRA cells. The sequenced material came from naive CD8+ T cells sorted from blood. In the paper's terms, the cell subset or site label means: CD45RA+CCR7+. The receptors stem from a man aged 18 to 30 in good health.

The chain combines TRBV2 with TRBJ1-2; 9 bases are a match to TRBD1. The CDR3 spans 15 residues. V shed 6 bases and J 0 bases; nucleotides not matched to a gene: 5. Germline values: CDR1 SNHLY, CDR2 FYNNEI. The CDR3 spells CASRPRQGANYGYTF. The CDR3 region has the DNA TGTGCCAGCAGACCCAGACAGGGGGCTAACTATGGCTACACCTTC.

About this clone itself: This sample also contains other DNA sequences that code for the same CDR3. V gene TRBV27 combines with J gene TRBJ1-5; D remains unclear. The germline CDR1 and CDR2 sequences are MNHEY and SMNVEV (reference sequence). V was shortened by 8 bases and J by 2 bases, with 10 bases between the two germline ends. The CDR3 contains 13 residues. This chain's CDR3 is CASAGFGNQPQHF. The CDR3 region has the DNA TGTGCCAGCGCGGGCTTCGGCAATCAGCCCCAGCATTTT.

The chain is built from TRBV4-1 and TRBJ2-1; 13 nucleotides match TRBD2. The CDR3 runs to 22 residues. From germline, CDR1 is MGHRA and CDR2 YSYEKL. The V segment lost 0 bases and the J segment 0 bases; nucleotides outside the gene matches: 14. The DNA for the CDR3 is TGCGCCAGCAGCCAAGAGTCCCGGACTAGCGGGGGCTACCGGAGCTCCTACAATGAGCAGTTCTTC. This translates into CASSQESRTSGGYRSSYNEQFF.

The V gene is TRBV30, the J gene TRBJ2-7, with D maybe TRBD2 (5 bases). The germline gives CDR1 GTSNPN, CDR2 SVGIG (reference sequence). V shed 3 bases and J shed 3 bases, with 12 bases lying between them. The length of the CDR3 is 13 residues. CDR3 region: CAWSAGNLYEQYF. CDR3 DNA: TGTGCCTGGAGCGCCGGGAATCTCTACGAGCAGTACTTC.

With respect to this clone: At one end, the junction sequence differs from germline, possibly due to a read error. This chain joins TRBV7-7 and TRBJ2-5; tentative D call: TRBD2 (6 bases). This CDR3 is 16 amino acids long. The V gene's germline CDR1 is SSHAT and CDR2 FNYEAQ (reference sequence). The CDR3 here is CASSLADGGGQETQYF. The CDR3 coding sequence is TGTGCTAGCAGCTTAGCGGACGGGGGTGGCCAAGAGACCCAGTACTTC.

The rearrangement joins TRBV4-3 to TRBJ2-7, with D hard to call. The germline V and J ends were trimmed by 1 base and 0 bases, with 13 bases remaining between them. Germline loops: CDR1 LGHNA, CDR2 YSLEER. The CDR3 extends over 16 amino acids. CDR3 DNA: TGCGCCAGCAGCCAAGCCGTCAGCTATGGCTCCTACGAGCAGTACTTC. This gives the protein CASSQAVSYGSYEQYF.

This chain's CDR3 is CASSSVWGSQETQYF. In DNA form, the CDR3 reads TGTGCCAGCAGTTCCGTGTGGGGGAGCCAAGAGACCCAGTACTTC. The chain has TRBV6-5 and TRBJ2-5, with D perhaps being TRBD1 or TRBD2 (5 bases each). The V end was cut by 4 bases, the J end by 1 base, with 13 bases between. Germline values: CDR1 MNHEY, CDR2 SVGAGI. The CDR3 is made up of 15 amino acids.

CDR3 region: CASSMGLEGRGNIQYF. In DNA form, the CDR3 reads TGTGCCAGTAGTATGGGTTTGGAGGGTCGGGGAAACATTCAGTACTTC. The chain recombines TRBV19 with TRBJ2-4; the D gene is possibly TRBD2 (6 bases). The CDR3 sequence is 16 residues long. In germline, CDR1 is LNHDA, CDR2 SQIVND (reference sequence). V gave up 3 bases and J gave up 6 bases, with 18 bases separating them.

This chain uses TRBV27 with TRBJ1-2; D perhaps matches TRBD1 (5 bases). Germline-derived CDR1 and CDR2 are MNHEY and SMNVEV (reference sequence). The CDR3 covers 14 residues. V was shortened by 3 bases and J by 7 bases, with 15 bases between the two germline ends. The CDR3 DNA reads as TGTGCCAGCAGTTTGGCCGGGACCCTCTCTGGCTACACCTTC. Residues: CASSLAGTLSGYTF.

This clone showed up just a few times. The V gene is TRBV10-3, the J gene TRBJ1-1; D not resolved. CDR3 length equals 14 residues. Trimming cost V 5 bases and J 1 base, with 11 bases left between them. Germline CDR1 is ENHRY and CDR2 is SYGVKD. This chain's CDR3 is CAISPVTGNTEAFF. Written as DNA, the CDR3 is TGTGCCATCAGTCCTGTGACGGGGAACACTGAAGCTTTCTTT.

The chain employs TRBV7-8 and TRBJ1-5; 7 nucleotides match TRBD1. The length of the CDR3 is 19 residues. The J segment lost 4 bases and the V segment lost 5 bases, leaving 20 bases of the junction unmatched. Germline V lookup: CDR1 SGHVS, CDR2 FQNEAQ. As DNA, the CDR3 is TGTGCCAGCAGCGGATCCTTTTGGGACAGCGAACAGAATAATCAGCCCCAGCATTTT. Translation: CASSGSFWDSEQNNQPQHF.

The J gene is TRBJ2-7, the V gene TRBV7-9, with a tentative D call TRBD2 (5 bases). In germline, CDR1 is SEHNR, CDR2 FQNEAQ (reference sequence). Trimming took off 4 bases at V and 6 bases at J, with 16 bases between the two ends. The CDR3 is 14 residues long. The CDR3 region has the DNA TGTGCCAGCAGCTCCGGACGGACGGCGGGCGAGCAGTACTTC. Amino acid sequence: CASSSGRTAGEQYF.

Here the CDR3 DNA reads TGTGCCAGCAGTTCAGGGTTGGTTCCCGGAGAGACCCAGTACTTC. The encoded protein is CASSSGLVPGETQYF. The rearrangement links TRBV6-5 to TRBJ2-5; TRBD1 might be the D (5 bases). The CDR3 has 15 amino acids. Germline lookup yields CDR1 MNHEY and CDR2 SVGAGI. V dropped 4 bases and J dropped 4 bases, with 16 bases sitting between them.

The chain joins TRBV27 to TRBJ1-2, with a tentative D call TRBD1 (5 bases). This CDR3 contains 13 residues. Deletions cut 6 bases from V and 4 bases from J, with 12 bases between. The germline V gene encodes CDR1 MNHEY and CDR2 SMNVEV (reference sequence). The CDR3 nucleotides read TGTGCCAGCAGGGGGGGAACCCCCTATGGCTACACCTTC. Protein sequence: CASRGGTPYGYTF.

The chain employs TRBV6-5 and TRBJ1-2, with a tentative D call TRBD1 (6 bases). The CDR3 sequence is 15 residues long. Germline CDR1 and CDR2: MNHEY and SVGAGI. The V gene lost 0 bases and the J gene lost 7 bases, with 15 bases spanning the gap. The CDR3 DNA reads TGTGCCAGCAGTTACTCCGATGCAGGGGTTGCTGGCTACACCTTC. It translates to CASSYSDAGVAGYTF.

This clone was detected many times. For the CDR3, the DNA is TGCGCCAGCAGCCAAGCACGCGAGTCCTACGAGCAGTACTTC. It specifies CASSQARESYEQYF. The chain has TRBV4-3 and TRBJ2-7; D is ambiguous. The CDR3 is made up of 14 amino acids. Germline V gene lookup returns CDR1 LGHNA and CDR2 YSLEER. Trimming cost V 1 base and J 1 base, with 8 bases left between them.

The rearrangement links TRBV4-2 to TRBJ2-3; D gene ambiguous. CDR1 is LGHNA, CDR2 YNFKEQ, per germline. CDR3 length: 14 residues. Trimming pared 0 bases from V and 4 bases from J, leaving 8 bases between. For the CDR3, the DNA is TGTGCCAGCAGCCAAGAAATGGTCTCAGATACGCAGTATTTT. Its protein is CASSQEMVSDTQYF.

This chain connects TRBV29-1 to TRBJ1-2; 7 nucleotides match TRBD1. V shed 7 bases and J 1 base; nucleotides not matched to a gene: 3. CDR1 is SQVTM and CDR2 is ANQGSEA in the germline V gene. The CDR3 extends over 12 amino acids. This CDR3 reads CSGRDSNYGYTF. The CDR3 DNA sequence: TGCAGCGGACGGGACAGTAACTATGGCTACACCTTC.